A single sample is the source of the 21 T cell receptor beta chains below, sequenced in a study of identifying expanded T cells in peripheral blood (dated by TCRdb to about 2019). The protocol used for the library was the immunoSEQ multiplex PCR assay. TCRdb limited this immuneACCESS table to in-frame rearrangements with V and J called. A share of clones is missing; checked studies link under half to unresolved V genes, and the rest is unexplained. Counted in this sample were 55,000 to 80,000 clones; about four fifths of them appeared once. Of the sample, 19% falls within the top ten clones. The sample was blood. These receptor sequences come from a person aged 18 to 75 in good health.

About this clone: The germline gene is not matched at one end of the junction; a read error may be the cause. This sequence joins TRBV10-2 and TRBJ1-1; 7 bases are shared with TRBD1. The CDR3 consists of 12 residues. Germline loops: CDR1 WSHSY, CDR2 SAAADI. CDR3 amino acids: CTSSLDRLDAFF. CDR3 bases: TGCACCAGCAGTTTGGACAGGCTAGATGCTTTCTTT.

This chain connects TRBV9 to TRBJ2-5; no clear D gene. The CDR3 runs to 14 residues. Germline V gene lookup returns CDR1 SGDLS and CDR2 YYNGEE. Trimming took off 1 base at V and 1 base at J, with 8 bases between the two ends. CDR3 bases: TGTGCCAGCAGCGTAATGAGAGGCCAAGAGACCCAGTACTTC. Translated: CASSVMRGQETQYF.

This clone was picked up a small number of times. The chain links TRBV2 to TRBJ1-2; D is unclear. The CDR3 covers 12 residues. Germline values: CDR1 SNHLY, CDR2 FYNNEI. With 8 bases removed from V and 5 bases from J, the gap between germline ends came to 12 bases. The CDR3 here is CASPTSTYGYTF. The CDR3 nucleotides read TGTGCCAGCCCGACCTCTACATATGGCTACACCTTC.

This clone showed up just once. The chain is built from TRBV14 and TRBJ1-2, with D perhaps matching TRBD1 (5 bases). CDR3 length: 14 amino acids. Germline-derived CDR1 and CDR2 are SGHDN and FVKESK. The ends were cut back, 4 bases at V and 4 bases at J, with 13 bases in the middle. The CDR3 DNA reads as TGTGCCAGCAGCCCATTGAGGGGTGCCTATGGCTACACCTTC. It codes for CASSPLRGAYGYTF.

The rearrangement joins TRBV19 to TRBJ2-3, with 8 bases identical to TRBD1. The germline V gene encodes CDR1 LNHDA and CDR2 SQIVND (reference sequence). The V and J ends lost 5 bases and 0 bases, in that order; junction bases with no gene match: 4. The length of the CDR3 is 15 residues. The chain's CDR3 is CASSFGQGSTDTQYF. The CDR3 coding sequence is TGTGCCAGTAGTTTCGGACAGGGAAGCACAGATACGCAGTATTTT.

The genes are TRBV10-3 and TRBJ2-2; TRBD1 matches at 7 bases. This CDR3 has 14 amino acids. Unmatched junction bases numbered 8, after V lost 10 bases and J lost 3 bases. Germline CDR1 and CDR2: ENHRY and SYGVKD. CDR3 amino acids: CASTRGLYTGELFF. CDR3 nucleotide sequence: TGTGCCAGCACTAGGGGGCTTTACACCGGGGAGCTGTTTTTT.

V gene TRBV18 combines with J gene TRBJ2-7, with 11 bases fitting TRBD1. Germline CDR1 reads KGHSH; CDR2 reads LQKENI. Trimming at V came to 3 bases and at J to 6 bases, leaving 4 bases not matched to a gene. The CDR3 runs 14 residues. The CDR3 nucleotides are TGTGCCAGCTCACCCGGGACAGGGGGTCTCGAGCAGTACGTC. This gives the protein CASSPGTGGLEQYV.

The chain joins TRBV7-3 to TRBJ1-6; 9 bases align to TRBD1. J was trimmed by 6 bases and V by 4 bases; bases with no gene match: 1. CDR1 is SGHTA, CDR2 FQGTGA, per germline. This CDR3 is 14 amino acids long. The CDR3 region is CASSSDRGNSPLHF. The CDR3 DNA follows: TGTGCCAGCAGCTCGGACAGGGGTAATTCACCCCTCCACTTT.

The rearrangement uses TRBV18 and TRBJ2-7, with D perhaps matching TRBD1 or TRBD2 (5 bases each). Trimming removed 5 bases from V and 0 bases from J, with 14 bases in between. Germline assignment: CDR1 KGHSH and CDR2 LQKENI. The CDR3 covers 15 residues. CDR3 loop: CASSTTGPPSYEQYF. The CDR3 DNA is TGTGCCAGCTCAACCACGGGACCACCCTCCTACGAGCAGTACTTC.

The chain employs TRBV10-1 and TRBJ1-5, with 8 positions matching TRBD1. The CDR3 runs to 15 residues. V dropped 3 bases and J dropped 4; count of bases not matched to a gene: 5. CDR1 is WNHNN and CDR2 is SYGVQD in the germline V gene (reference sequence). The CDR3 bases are TGCGCCAGCAGTGAATCCGACAGGGGTAATCAGCCCCAGCATTTT. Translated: CASSESDRGNQPQHF.

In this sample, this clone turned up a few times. CDR3: CASRARERGEQYF. The CDR3 DNA follows: TGCGCCAGCAGGGCGCGGGAGAGAGGAGAGCAGTACTTC. The V and J genes are TRBV10-2 and TRBJ2-7, with 7 bases that match TRBD2. Germline CDR1 WSHSY, CDR2 SAAADI. This CDR3 spans 13 amino acids. Trimming at V came to 6 bases and at J to 7 bases, leaving 9 bases not matched to a gene.

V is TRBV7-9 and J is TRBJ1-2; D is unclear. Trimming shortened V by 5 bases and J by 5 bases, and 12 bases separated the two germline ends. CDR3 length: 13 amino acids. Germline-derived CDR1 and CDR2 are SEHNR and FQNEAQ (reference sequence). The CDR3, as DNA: TGTGCCAGCAGCCCCACGGGAGTATATGGCTACACCTTC. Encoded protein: CASSPTGVYGYTF.

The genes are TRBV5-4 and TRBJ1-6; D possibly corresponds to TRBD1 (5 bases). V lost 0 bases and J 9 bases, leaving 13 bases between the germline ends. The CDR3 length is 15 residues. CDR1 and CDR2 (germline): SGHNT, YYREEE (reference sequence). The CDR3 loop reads CASSLVGERASPLHF. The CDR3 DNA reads TGTGCCAGCAGCTTGGTGGGGGAACGGGCTTCACCCCTCCACTTT.

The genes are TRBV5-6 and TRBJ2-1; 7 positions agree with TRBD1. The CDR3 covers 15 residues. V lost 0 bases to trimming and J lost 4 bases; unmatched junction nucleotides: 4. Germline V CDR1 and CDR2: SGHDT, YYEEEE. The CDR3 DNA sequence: TGTGCCAGCAGCTTGGTCGCACAGGGGTACAATGAGCAGTTCTTC. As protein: CASSLVAQGYNEQFF. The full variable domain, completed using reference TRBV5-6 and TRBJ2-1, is DAGVTQSPTHLIKTRGQQVTLRCSPKSGHDTVSWYQQALGQGPQFIFQYYEEEERQRGNFPDRFSGHQFPNYSSELNVNALLLGDSALYLCASSLVAQGYNEQFFGPGTRLTVL.

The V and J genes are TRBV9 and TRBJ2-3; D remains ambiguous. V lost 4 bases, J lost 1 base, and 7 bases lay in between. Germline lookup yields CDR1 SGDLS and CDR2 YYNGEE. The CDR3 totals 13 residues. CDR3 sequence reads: CASSFGGTDTQYF. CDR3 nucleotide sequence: TGTGCCAGCAGCTTCGGCGGCACAGATACGCAGTATTTT.

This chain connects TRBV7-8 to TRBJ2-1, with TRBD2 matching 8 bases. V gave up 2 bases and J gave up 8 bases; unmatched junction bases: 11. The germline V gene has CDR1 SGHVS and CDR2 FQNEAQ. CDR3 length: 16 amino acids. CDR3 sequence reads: CASSLTPLAGGDEQFF. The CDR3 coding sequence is TGTGCCAGCAGCTTAACCCCGCTAGCGGGTGGCGATGAGCAGTTCTTC. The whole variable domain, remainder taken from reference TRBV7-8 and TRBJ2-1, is GAGVSQSPRYKVAKRGQDVALRCDPISGHVSLFWYQQALGQGPEFLTYFQNEAQLDKSGLPSDRFFAERPEGSVSTLKIQRTQQEDSAVYLCASSLTPLAGGDEQFFGPGTRLTVL.

The CDR3 sequence: CASSDTPGLASADTQYF. The CDR3 DNA reads TGTGCCAGCAGCGATACACCGGGACTAGCGTCCGCAGATACGCAGTATTTT. The rearrangement uses TRBV9 and TRBJ2-3; TRBD2 aligns across 10 bases. Germline trimming cut 3 bases from V and 4 bases from J; bases unmatched to any gene: 11. This CDR3 region has 17 residues. The germline gives CDR1 SGDLS, CDR2 YYNGEE.

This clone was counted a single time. CDR3 sequence (DNA): TGTGCCAGCTCACCACAGACAGGGCAGACTGAAGCTTTCTTT. Its protein is CASSPQTGQTEAFF. The rearrangement links TRBV18 to TRBJ1-1, with 7 bases aligning to TRBD1. V gave up 1 base and J gave up 5 bases; unmatched junction bases: 4. The CDR3 totals 14 residues. CDR1 is KGHSH and CDR2 is LQKENI in the germline V gene.

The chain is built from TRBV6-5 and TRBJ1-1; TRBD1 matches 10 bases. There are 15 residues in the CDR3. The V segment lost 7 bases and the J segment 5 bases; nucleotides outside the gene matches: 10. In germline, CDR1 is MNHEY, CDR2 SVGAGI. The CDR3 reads CASTTDRGYRTEAFF. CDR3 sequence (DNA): TGTGCCAGCACCACGGACAGGGGGTATAGAACTGAAGCTTTCTTT.

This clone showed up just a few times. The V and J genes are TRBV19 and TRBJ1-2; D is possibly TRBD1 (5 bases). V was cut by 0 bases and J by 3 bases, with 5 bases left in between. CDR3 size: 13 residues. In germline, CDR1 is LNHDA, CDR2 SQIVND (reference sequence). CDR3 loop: CASSIEGHYGYTF. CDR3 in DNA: TGTGCCAGTAGTATAGAGGGGCACTATGGCTACACCTTC.

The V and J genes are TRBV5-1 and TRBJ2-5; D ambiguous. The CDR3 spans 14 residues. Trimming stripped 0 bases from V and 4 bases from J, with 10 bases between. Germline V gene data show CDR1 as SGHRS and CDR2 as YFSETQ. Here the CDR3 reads CASSLEIGTETQYF. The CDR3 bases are TGCGCCAGCAGCTTGGAAATCGGTACAGAGACCCAGTACTTC.